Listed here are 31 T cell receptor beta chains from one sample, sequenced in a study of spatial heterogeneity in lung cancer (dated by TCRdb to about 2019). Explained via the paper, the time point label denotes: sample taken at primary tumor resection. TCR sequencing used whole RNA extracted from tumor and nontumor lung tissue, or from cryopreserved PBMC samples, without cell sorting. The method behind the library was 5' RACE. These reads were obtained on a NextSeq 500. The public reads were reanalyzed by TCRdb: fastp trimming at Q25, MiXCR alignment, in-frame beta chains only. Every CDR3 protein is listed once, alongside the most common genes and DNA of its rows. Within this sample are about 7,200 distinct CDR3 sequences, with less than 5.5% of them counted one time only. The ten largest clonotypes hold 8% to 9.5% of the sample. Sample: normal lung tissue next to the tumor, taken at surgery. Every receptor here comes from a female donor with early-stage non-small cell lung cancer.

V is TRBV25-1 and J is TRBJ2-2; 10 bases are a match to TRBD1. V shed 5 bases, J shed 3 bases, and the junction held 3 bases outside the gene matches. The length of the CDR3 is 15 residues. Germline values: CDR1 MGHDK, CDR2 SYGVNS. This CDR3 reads CASSTGTGDTGELFF. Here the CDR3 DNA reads TGTGCCAGCAGTACCGGGACAGGGGACACCGGGGAGCTGTTTTTT. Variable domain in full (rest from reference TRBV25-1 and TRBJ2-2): EADIYQTPRYLVIGTGKKITLECSQTMGHDKMYWYQQDPGMELHLIHYSYGVNSTEKGDLSSESTVSRIRTEHFPLTLESARPSHTSQYLCASSTGTGDTGELFFGEGSRLTVL.

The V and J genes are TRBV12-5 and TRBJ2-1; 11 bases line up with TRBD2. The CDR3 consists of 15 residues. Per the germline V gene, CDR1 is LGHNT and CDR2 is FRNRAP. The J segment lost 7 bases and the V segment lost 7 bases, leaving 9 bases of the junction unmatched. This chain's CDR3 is CASVNSGRAENEQFF. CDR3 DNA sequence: TGTGCTAGTGTAAATAGCGGGAGGGCCGAGAATGAGCAGTTCTTC.

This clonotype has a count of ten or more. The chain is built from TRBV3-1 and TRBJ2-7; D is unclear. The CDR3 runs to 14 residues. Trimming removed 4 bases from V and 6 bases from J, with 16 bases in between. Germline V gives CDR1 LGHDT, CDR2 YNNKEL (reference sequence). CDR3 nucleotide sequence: TGTGCCAGCAGCCCCCGGACCGTAAAGACCGAGCAGTACTTC. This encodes CASSPRTVKTEQYF.

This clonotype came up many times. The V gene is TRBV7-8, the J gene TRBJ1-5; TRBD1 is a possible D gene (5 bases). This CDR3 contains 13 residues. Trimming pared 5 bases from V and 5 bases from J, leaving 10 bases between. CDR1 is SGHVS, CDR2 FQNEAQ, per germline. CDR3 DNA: TGTGCCAGCAGCCCCGACAGAGATCAGCCCCAGCATTTT. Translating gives CASSPDRDQPQHF.

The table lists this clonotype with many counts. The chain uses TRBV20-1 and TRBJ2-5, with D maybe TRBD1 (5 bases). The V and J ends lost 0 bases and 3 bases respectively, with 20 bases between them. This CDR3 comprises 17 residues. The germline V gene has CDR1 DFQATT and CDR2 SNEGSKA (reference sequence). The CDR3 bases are TGCAGTGCTAGAGATCATCGGACACCCGACCTTAAAGAGACCCAGTACTTC. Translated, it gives CSARDHRTPDLKETQYF.

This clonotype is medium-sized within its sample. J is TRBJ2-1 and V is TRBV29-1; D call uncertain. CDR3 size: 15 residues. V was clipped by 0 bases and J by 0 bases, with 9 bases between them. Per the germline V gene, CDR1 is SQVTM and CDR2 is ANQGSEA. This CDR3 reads CSVEDPRASYNEQFF. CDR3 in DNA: TGCAGCGTTGAAGATCCCCGGGCCTCCTACAATGAGCAGTTCTTC.

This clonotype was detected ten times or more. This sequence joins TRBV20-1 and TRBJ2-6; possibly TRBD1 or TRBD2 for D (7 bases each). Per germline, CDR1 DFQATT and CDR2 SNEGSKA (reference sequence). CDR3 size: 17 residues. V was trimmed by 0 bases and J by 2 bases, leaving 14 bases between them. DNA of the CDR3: TGCAGTGCTAGAGATCAGGGGGGGCACACTGGGGCCAACGTCCTGACTTTC. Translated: CSARDQGGHTGANVLTF.

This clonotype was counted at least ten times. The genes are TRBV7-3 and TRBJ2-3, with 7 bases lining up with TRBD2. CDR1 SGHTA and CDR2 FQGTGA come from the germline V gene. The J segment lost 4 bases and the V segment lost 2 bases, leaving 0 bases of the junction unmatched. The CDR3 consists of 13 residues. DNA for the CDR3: TGTGCCAGCAGCTTACGGGAGGCAGATACGCAGTATTTT. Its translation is CASSLREADTQYF. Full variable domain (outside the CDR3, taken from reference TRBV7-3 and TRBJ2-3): GAGVSQTPSNKVTEKGKYVELRCDPISGHTALYWYRQSLGQGPEFLIYFQGTGAADDSGLPNDRFFAVRPEGSVSTLKIQRTERGDSAVYLCASSLREADTQYFGPGTRLTVL.

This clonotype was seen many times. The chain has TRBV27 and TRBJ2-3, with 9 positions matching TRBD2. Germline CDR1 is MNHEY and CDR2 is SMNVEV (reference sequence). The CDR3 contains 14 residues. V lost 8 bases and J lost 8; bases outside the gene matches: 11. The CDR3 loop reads CASGTGGRAVTQYF. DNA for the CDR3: TGTGCCAGCGGTACAGGCGGGAGGGCCGTTACGCAGTATTTT.

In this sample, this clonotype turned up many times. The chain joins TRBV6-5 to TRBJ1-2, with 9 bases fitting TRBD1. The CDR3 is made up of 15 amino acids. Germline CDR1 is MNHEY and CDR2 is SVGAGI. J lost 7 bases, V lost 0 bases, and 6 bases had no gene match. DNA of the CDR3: TGTGCCAGCAGTTACTCCTCCCGGGACAGGGCTGGCTACACCTTC. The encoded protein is CASSYSSRDRAGYTF.

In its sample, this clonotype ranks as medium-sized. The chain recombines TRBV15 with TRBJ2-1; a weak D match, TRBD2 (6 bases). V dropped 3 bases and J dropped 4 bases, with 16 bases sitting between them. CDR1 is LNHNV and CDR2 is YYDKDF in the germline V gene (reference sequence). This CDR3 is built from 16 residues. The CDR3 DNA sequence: TGTGCCACCAGCAGTCCTAGGGCTAGCGAGTACAATGAGCAGTTCTTC. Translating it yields CATSSPRASEYNEQFF.

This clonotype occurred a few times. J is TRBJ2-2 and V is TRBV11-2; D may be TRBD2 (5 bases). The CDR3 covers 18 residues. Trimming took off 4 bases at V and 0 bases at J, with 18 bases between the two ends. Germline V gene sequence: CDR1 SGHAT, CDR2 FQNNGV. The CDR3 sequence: CASSSAPLPGSNTGELFF. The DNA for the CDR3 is TGTGCCAGCAGCTCCGCCCCTCTCCCGGGGTCGAACACCGGGGAGCTGTTTTTT.

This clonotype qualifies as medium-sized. This CDR3 reads CSVGELSTDTQYF. The CDR3 region has the DNA TGCAGCGTTGGGGAGCTCAGCACAGATACGCAGTATTTT. The V call is TRBV29-1, the J call TRBJ2-3, with a possible D match to TRBD2 (5 bases). V lost 4 bases to trimming and J lost 0 bases, with 8 bases between them. CDR1 is SQVTM and CDR2 is ANQGSEA in the germline V gene. The CDR3 length is 13 residues.

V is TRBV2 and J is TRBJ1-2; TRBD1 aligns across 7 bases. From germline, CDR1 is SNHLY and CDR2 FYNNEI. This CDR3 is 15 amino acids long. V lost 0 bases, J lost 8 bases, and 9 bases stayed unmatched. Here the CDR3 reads CASSEARQGIFGYTF. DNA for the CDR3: TGTGCCAGCAGTGAAGCGCGACAGGGTATATTCGGCTACACCTTC.

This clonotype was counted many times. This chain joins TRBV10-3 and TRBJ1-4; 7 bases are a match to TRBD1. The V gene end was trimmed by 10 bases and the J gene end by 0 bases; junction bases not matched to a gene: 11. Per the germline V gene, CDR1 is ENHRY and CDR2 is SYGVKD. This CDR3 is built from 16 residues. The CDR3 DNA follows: TGTGCCACCGGGACAGCCGACCTTGCAACTAATGAAAAACTGTTTTTT. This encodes CATGTADLATNEKLFF.

The CDR3 nucleotides read TGTGCCAGCGAATATAGCGGGAGAACCACAGATACGCAGTATTTT. This encodes CASEYSGRTTDTQYF. V and J are TRBV6-2 or TRBV6-3 and TRBJ2-3; 9 nucleotides match TRBD2. This CDR3 has 15 amino acids. The trim removed 8 bases at V and 2 bases at J, leaving 8 bases unmatched. CDR1 MNHEY and CDR2 SVGEGT come from the germline V gene.

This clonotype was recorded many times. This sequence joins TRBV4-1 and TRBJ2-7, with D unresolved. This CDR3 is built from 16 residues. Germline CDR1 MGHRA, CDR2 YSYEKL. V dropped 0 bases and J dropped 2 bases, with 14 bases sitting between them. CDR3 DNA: TGCGCCAGCAGCCAAGAGGAGACAAGAGGAGCCTACGAGCAGTACTTC. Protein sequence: CASSQEETRGAYEQYF.

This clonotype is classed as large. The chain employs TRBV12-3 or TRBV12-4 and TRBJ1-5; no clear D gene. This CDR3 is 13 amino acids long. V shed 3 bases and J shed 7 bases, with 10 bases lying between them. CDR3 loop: CASSFSVRQPQHF. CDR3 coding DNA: TGTGCCAGCAGTTTTTCCGTAAGGCAGCCCCAGCATTTT.

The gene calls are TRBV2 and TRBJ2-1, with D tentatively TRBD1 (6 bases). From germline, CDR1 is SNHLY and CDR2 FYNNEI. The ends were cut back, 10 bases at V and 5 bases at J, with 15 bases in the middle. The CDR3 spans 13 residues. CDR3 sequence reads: CATATTGNNEQFF. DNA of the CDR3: TGTGCCACCGCTACTACAGGGAACAATGAGCAGTTCTTC. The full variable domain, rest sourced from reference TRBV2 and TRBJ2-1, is EPEVTQTPSHQVTQMGQEVILRCVPISNHLYFYWYRQILGQKVEFLVSFYNNEISEKSEIFDDQFSVERPDGSNFTLKIRSTKLEDSAMYFCATATTGNNEQFFGPGTRLTVL.

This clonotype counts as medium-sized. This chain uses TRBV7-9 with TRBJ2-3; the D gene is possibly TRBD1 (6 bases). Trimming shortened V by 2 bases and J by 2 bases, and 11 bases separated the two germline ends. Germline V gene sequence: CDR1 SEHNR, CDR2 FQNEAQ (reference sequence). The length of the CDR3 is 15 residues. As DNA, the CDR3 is TGTGCCAGCAGCTTAAGGGGGAGCAACACAGATACGCAGTATTTT. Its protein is CASSLRGSNTDTQYF.

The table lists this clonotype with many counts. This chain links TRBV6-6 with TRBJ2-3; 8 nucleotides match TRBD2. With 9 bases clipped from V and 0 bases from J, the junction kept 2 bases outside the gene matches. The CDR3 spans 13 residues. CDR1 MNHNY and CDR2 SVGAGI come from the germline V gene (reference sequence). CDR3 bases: TGTGCCAGTAGCGGGGCCAGCACAGATACGCAGTATTTT. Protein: CASSGASTDTQYF.

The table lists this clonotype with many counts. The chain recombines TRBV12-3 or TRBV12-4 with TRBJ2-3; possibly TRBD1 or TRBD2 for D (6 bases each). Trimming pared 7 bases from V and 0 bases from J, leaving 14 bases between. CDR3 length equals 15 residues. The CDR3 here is CASNRRGTSTDTQYF. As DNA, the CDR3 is TGTGCCAGCAACAGGAGGGGGACGAGCACAGATACGCAGTATTTT.

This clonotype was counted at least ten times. CDR3: CATRNPWTSGRSEQYF. The CDR3 nucleotides are TGTGCCACCAGGAACCCGTGGACTAGCGGGAGAAGCGAGCAGTACTTC. The chain carries TRBV24-1 and TRBJ2-7; the match to TRBD2 covers 13 bases. J lost 6 bases, V lost 7 bases, and 11 bases had no gene match. The germline V gene encodes CDR1 KGHDR and CDR2 SFDVKD. The CDR3 has 16 residues.

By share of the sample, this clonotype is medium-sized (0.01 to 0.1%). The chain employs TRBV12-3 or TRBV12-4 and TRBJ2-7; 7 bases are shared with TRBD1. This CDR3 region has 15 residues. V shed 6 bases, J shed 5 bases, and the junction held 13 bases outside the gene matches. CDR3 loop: CASSATPDRPNEQYF. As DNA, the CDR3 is TGTGCCAGCAGCGCTACTCCGGACAGGCCCAACGAGCAGTACTTC.

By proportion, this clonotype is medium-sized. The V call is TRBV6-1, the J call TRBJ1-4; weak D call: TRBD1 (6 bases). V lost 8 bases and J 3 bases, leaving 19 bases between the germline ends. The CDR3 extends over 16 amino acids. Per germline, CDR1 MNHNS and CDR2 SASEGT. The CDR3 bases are TGTGCCAGCCGTGCTTTCATCAGGGGTGCTAATGAAAAACTGTTTTTT. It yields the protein CASRAFIRGANEKLFF.

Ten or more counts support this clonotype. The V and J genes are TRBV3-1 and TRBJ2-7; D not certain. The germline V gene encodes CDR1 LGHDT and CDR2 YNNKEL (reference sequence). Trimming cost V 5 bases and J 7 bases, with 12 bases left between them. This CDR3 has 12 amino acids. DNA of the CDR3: TGTGCCAGCAGCGCCTCTTCCGGGGAGCAGTACTTC. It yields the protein CASSASSGEQYF.

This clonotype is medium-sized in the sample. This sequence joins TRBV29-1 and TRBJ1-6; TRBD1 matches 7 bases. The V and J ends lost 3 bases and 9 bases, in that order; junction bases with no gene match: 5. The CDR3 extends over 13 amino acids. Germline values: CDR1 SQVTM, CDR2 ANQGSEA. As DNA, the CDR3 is TGCAGCGTTGAGGTGCAGGGGGGTTCACCCCTCCACTTT. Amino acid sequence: CSVEVQGGSPLHF.

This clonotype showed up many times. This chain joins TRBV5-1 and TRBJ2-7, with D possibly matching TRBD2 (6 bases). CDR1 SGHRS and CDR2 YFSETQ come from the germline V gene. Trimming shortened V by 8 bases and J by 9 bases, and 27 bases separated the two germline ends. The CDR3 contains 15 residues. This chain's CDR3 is CASSPGTPNRLGQYF. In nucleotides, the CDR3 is TGCGCCAGTTCGCCTGGGACTCCTAACCGTTTGGGGCAGTACTTC. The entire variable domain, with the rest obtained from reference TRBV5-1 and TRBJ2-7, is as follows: KAGVTQTPRYLIKTRGQQVTLSCSPISGHRSVSWYQQTPGQGLQFLFEYFSETQRNKGNFPGRFSGRQFSNSRSEMNVSTLELGDSALYLCASSPGTPNRLGQYFGPGTRLTVT.

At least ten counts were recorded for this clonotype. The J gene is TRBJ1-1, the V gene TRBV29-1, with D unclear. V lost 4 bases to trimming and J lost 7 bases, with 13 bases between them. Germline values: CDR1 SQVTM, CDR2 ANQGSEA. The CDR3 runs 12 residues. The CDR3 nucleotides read TGCAGCGTTGCTCGGGCCGAACTTGAAGCTTTCTTT. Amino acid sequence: CSVARAELEAFF. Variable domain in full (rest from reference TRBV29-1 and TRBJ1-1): SAVISQKPSRDICQRGTSLTIQCQVDSQVTMMFWYRQQPGQSLTLIATANQGSEATYESGFVIDKFPISRPNLTFSTLTVSNMSPEDSSIYLCSVARAELEAFFGQGTRLTVV.

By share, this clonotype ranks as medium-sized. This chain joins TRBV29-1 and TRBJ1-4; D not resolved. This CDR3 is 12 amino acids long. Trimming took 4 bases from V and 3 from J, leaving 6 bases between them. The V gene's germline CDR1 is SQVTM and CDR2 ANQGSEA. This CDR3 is CSVVGPNEKLFF. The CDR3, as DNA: TGCAGCGTTGTAGGGCCTAATGAAAAACTGTTTTTT.

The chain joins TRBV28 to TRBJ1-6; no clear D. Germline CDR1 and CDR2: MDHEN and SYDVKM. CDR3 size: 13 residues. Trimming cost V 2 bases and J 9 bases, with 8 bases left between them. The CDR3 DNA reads TGTGCCAGCAGTTTAATATGGGTTTCACCCCTCCACTTT. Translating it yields CASSLIWVSPLHF.